What follows are 30 T cell receptor beta chains derived from one specimen sequenced in a study of cytomegalovirus exposure and HLA in healthy donors. The PCR had 60 Vbeta and 13 Jbeta primers. Assay used: immunoSEQ multiplex PCR; TCRdb lists only in-frame clones, some missing. The table lists some 190,000 clones, 65% to 75% of them singletons. What was sequenced was PBMCs. The receptors shown here come from a young man in good health and CMV-seropositive.

The chain is built from TRBV25-1 and TRBJ1-2, with D maybe TRBD1 (6 bases). Germline assignment: CDR1 MGHDK and CDR2 SYGVNS. V shed 3 bases and J shed 3 bases, with 11 bases lying between them. The CDR3 has 14 amino acids. CDR3 loop: CASSDPPGDYGYTF. CDR3 DNA sequence: TGTGCCAGCAGTGATCCTCCAGGGGACTATGGCTACACCTTC.

This chain links TRBV5-1 with TRBJ2-5; D uncertain. The J call is in doubt because the DNA end fits TRBJ2-7 better. The length of the CDR3 is 14 residues. From germline, CDR1 is SGHRS and CDR2 YFSETQ. The CDR3 sequence is CASSLSVASYEQYF. The CDR3 DNA is TGCGCCAGCAGCTTGTCCGTAGCCAGCTACGAGCAGTACTTC.

The V gene is TRBV2, the J gene TRBJ1-1; D not resolved. The CDR3 totals 11 residues. The V end lost 7 bases, the J end lost 7 bases, and 10 bases lay between the germline ends. Per germline, CDR1 SNHLY and CDR2 FYNNEI. The CDR3 is CASTFSVEAFF. CDR3 DNA sequence: TGTGCCAGCACCTTCTCCGTTGAAGCTTTCTTT.

The rearrangement links TRBV5-4 to TRBJ2-5; TRBD2 is a possible D gene (5 bases). V lost 4 bases to trimming and J lost 3 bases, with 10 bases between them. Germline CDR1 is SGHNT and CDR2 is YYREEE (reference sequence). The length of the CDR3 is 13 residues. The CDR3: CASSADWEETQYF. CDR3 DNA: TGTGCCAGCAGCGCGGACTGGGAAGAGACCCAGTACTTC. The variable domain in full, completed from reference TRBV5-4 and TRBJ2-5, reads ETGVTQSPTHLIKTRGQQVTLRCSSQSGHNTVSWYQQALGQGPQFIFQYYREEENGRGNFPPRFSGLQFPNYSSELNVNALELDDSALYLCASSADWEETQYFGPGTRLLVL.

This chain joins TRBV5-4 and TRBJ2-5; 7 bases match TRBD1. The J segment lost 3 bases and the V segment lost 4 bases, leaving 3 bases of the junction unmatched. Germline CDR1 is SGHNT and CDR2 is YYREEE (reference sequence). The CDR3 extends over 13 amino acids. In DNA form, the CDR3 reads TGTGCCAGCAGCCCCGGGACAGAAGAGACCCAGTACTTC. This gives the protein CASSPGTEETQYF.

The chain carries TRBV7-2 and TRBJ2-7; 10 bases are shared with TRBD2. The CDR3 spans 15 residues. The trim removed 2 bases at V and 3 bases at J, leaving 4 bases unmatched. Looked up from germline, CDR1 is SGHTA and CDR2 is FQGNSA. The CDR3 sequence is CASSLLASGGYEQYF. The CDR3 DNA is TGTGCCAGCAGCTTATTGGCTAGCGGGGGCTACGAGCAGTACTTC.

The V and J genes are TRBV6-6 and TRBJ2-7, with TRBD2 matching 11 bases. In germline, CDR1 is MNHNY, CDR2 SVGAGI (reference sequence). V lost 6 bases to trimming and J lost 3 bases; unmatched junction nucleotides: 10. The CDR3 length is 16 residues. The CDR3 reads CASSRLAGSLGYEQYF. In nucleotides, the CDR3 is TGTGCCAGCAGCCGACTAGCGGGGTCCCTAGGCTACGAGCAGTACTTC.

The chain combines TRBV27 with TRBJ2-3, with 8 nucleotides matching TRBD2. This CDR3 has 13 amino acids. Trimming cost V 6 bases and J 6 bases; bases outside gene matches: 5. Germline lookup yields CDR1 MNHEY and CDR2 SMNVEV (reference sequence). The CDR3 sequence is CASRVAGSDTQYF. CDR3 bases: TGTGCCAGCAGGGTAGCGGGGTCGGATACGCAGTATTTT.

Points on this clone: This CDR3 is also generated by other DNA sequences in the sample. The chain employs TRBV30 and TRBJ1-5; weak D call: TRBD1 (5 bases). The CDR3 loop spans 14 amino acids. V gave up 1 base and J gave up 0 bases, with 7 bases separating them. Looked up from germline, CDR1 is GTSNPN and CDR2 is SVGIG (reference sequence). CDR3 nucleotides: TGTGCCTGGAGTGGGGGGGGTAGCAATCAGCCCCAGCATTTT. Protein: CAWSGGGSNQPQHF.

This chain connects TRBV2 to TRBJ2-7; unclear D gene. The CDR3 is made up of 14 amino acids. The V gene lost 3 bases and the J gene lost 2 bases, with 11 bases spanning the gap. CDR1 is SNHLY, CDR2 FYNNEI, per germline. The CDR3 loop is CASSDRYRTYEQYF. The CDR3 nucleotides are TGTGCCAGCAGTGACAGGTATCGGACCTACGAGCAGTACTTC.

This clone was seen more than once but under ten times. The chain links TRBV30 to TRBJ2-3, with TRBD2 matching 9 bases. The germline CDR1 and CDR2 sequences are GTSNPN and SVGIG (reference sequence). CDR3 length: 14 amino acids. J lost 7 bases, V lost 2 bases, and 7 bases had no gene match. The CDR3 is CAWSPASGIHTQYF. The DNA for the CDR3 is TGTGCCTGGAGTCCGGCTAGCGGGATTCATACGCAGTATTTT.

The chain combines TRBV5-8 with TRBJ2-1; D is unclear. The germline V gene has CDR1 SGHTS and CDR2 YDEGEE. V lost 1 base and J 3 bases, leaving 5 bases between the germline ends. There are 13 residues in the CDR3. The CDR3 coding sequence is TGTGCCAGCAGCTTGCAGGTCTACAATGAGCAGTTCTTC. This sequence encodes CASSLQVYNEQFF.

This clone was picked up a small number of times. The chain carries TRBV7-6 and TRBJ1-3; D unresolved. This CDR3 region has 12 residues. Trimming pared 2 bases from V and 8 bases from J, leaving 7 bases between. The V gene's germline CDR1 is SGHVS and CDR2 FNYEAQ. CDR3 DNA sequence: TGTGCCAGCAGCTTATTCGGGGACACCATATATTTT. The encoded protein is CASSLFGDTIYF. The entire variable domain, with the rest obtained from reference TRBV7-6 and TRBJ1-3, is as follows: GAGVSQSPRYKVTKRGQDVALRCDPISGHVSLYWYRQALGQGPEFLTYFNYEAQQDKSGLPNDRFSAERPEGSISTLTIQRTEQRDSAMYRCASSLFGDTIYFGEGSWLTVV.

V usage is TRBV4-3 and J usage is TRBJ2-7; D remains ambiguous. V dropped 0 bases and J dropped 9 bases, with 9 bases sitting between them. The CDR3 length is 12 residues. Germline V gene data show CDR1 as LGHNA and CDR2 as YSLEER. The CDR3 sequence: CASSQDRLRQYF. CDR3 sequence (DNA): TGCGCCAGCAGCCAAGATCGCCTTAGGCAGTACTTC.

This sequence joins TRBV28 and TRBJ2-4; the match to TRBD1 covers 10 bases. This CDR3 has 18 residues. Germline CDR1 reads MDHEN; CDR2 reads SYDVKM. After removal of 5 bases from V and 0 bases from J, the junction contained 10 bases not matched to a gene. The CDR3 sequence: CASSGDRGHSLAKNIQYF. CDR3 in DNA: TGTGCCAGCAGTGGAGACAGGGGGCATTCCCTAGCCAAAAACATTCAGTACTTC.

The chain carries TRBV6-4 and TRBJ1-5; TRBD1 aligns across 9 bases. Germline values: CDR1 MRHNA, CDR2 SNTAGT. With 0 bases clipped from V and 6 bases from J, the junction kept 6 bases outside the gene matches. CDR3 length: 16 amino acids. CDR3 protein: CASSDSRTGVGQPQHF. The CDR3 DNA reads as TGTGCCAGCAGTGACTCCAGGACAGGGGTGGGTCAGCCCCAGCATTTT.

This sequence joins TRBV28 and TRBJ2-7; 11 positions match TRBD2. This CDR3 region has 15 residues. The J segment lost 4 bases and the V segment lost 5 bases, leaving 7 bases of the junction unmatched. Germline V gene lookup returns CDR1 MDHEN and CDR2 SYDVKM. CDR3 region: CASSRRLAGMYEQYF. Here the CDR3 DNA reads TGTGCCAGCAGTCGCCGACTAGCGGGAATGTACGAGCAGTACTTC.

This clone appeared a few times. This chain joins TRBV30 and TRBJ2-7, with TRBD1 as a possible D gene (5 bases). Germline V gene lookup returns CDR1 GTSNPN and CDR2 SVGIG (reference sequence). The CDR3 runs 11 residues. The V and J ends lost 2 bases and 3 bases respectively, with 5 bases between them. CDR3 DNA: TGTGCCTGGAGTACAGGCTACGAGCAGTACTTC. This encodes CAWSTGYEQYF.

This clone was detected only once. This rearrangement joins TRBV7-6 to TRBJ1-2; 8 bases are a match to TRBD1. The V and J ends lost 5 bases and 6 bases, in that order; junction bases with no gene match: 8. Germline CDR1 reads SGHVS; CDR2 reads FNYEAQ. The CDR3 loop spans 14 amino acids. CDR3 region: CASSRTDRAHGYTF. For the CDR3, the DNA is TGTGCCAGCAGCAGAACGGACAGGGCCCATGGCTACACCTTC.

The count of this clone is one. The chain carries TRBV28 and TRBJ1-5; no clear D. The CDR3 is made up of 13 amino acids. V was clipped by 4 bases and J by 5 bases, with 9 bases between them. The germline V gene has CDR1 MDHEN and CDR2 SYDVKM. Written as DNA, the CDR3 is TGTGCCAGCAGTTGGCGAGGCGATCAGCCCCAGCATTTT. Translating it yields CASSWRGDQPQHF. Filled out from reference TRBV28 and TRBJ1-5, the complete variable domain reads DVKVTQSSRYLVKRTGEKVFLECVQDMDHENMFWYRQDPGLGLRLIYFSYDVKMKEKGDIPEGYSVSREKKERFSLILESASTNQTSMYLCASSWRGDQPQHFGDGTRLSIL.

This sequence joins TRBV7-3 and TRBJ1-1; 7 positions match TRBD1. Looked up from germline, CDR1 is SGHTA and CDR2 is FQGTGA. The CDR3 is made up of 14 amino acids. With V trimmed by 5 bases and J by 4 bases, 7 bases remained unmatched. CDR3: CASSLQGDGTEAFF. CDR3 DNA: TGTGCCAGCAGCCTTCAGGGGGACGGCACTGAAGCTTTCTTT.

The chain joins TRBV7-9 to TRBJ2-7; D is undetermined. The V and J ends lost 4 bases and 7 bases respectively, with 14 bases between them. CDR3 size: 13 residues. The germline V gene has CDR1 SEHNR and CDR2 FQNEAQ (reference sequence). The CDR3, as DNA: TGTGCCAGCAGCTCCTATTTATTACTTGAGCAGTACTTC. Its translation: CASSSYLLLEQYF.

This sequence joins TRBV5-1 and TRBJ1-3, with D possibly matching TRBD1 (6 bases). CDR3 length: 17 amino acids. The V gene lost 4 bases and the J gene lost 0 bases, with 17 bases spanning the gap. Looked up from germline, CDR1 is SGHRS and CDR2 is YFSETQ. CDR3 residues: CASSLGGPAGSGNTIYF. CDR3 DNA sequence: TGCGCCAGCAGCCTGGGGGGGCCGGCAGGCTCTGGAAACACCATATATTTT.

V gene TRBV27 combines with J gene TRBJ2-3; a weak D match, TRBD2 (6 bases). The length of the CDR3 is 16 residues. Between the trimmed V and J ends, which lost 0 bases and 6 bases, there was a span of 16 bases. The V gene's germline CDR1 is MNHEY and CDR2 SMNVEV (reference sequence). The CDR3 loop reads CASSLSRGRAGDTQYF. CDR3 sequence (DNA): TGTGCCAGCAGTTTATCGAGGGGCAGGGCGGGGGATACGCAGTATTTT.

The rearrangement uses TRBV30 and TRBJ1-5; possibly TRBD1 for D (5 bases). Germline V gives CDR1 GTSNPN, CDR2 SVGIG (reference sequence). The CDR3 has 15 amino acids. Trimming took 3 bases from V and 0 from J, leaving 12 bases between them. CDR3 sequence: CAWRLQGGSNQPQHF. CDR3 nucleotide sequence: TGTGCCTGGAGGCTCCAGGGCGGTAGCAATCAGCCCCAGCATTTT. Full variable domain (outside the CDR3, taken from reference TRBV30 and TRBJ1-5): SQTIHQWPATLVQPVGSPLSLECTVEGTSNPNLYWYRQAAGRGLQLLFYSVGIGQISSEVPQNLSASRPQDRQFILSSKKLLLSDSGFYLCAWRLQGGSNQPQHFGDGTRLSIL.

This rearrangement joins TRBV29-1 to TRBJ1-2; 10 positions match TRBD1. J gave up 2 bases and V 3 bases, and 0 bases lay outside the gene matches. The CDR3 is 13 residues long. The germline V gene encodes CDR1 SQVTM and CDR2 ANQGSEA. CDR3 sequence: CSVEDRGNYGYTF. CDR3 nucleotide sequence: TGCAGCGTTGAGGACAGGGGGAACTATGGCTACACCTTC.

The gene calls are TRBV5-4 and TRBJ2-5, with TRBD2 identical over 10 bases. In germline, CDR1 is SGHNT, CDR2 YYREEE (reference sequence). The CDR3 runs 15 residues. V was pared by 3 bases and J by 0 bases, with 2 bases of the junction left unmatched. The CDR3 reads CASSSLAGDQETQYF. For the CDR3, the DNA is TGTGCCAGCAGCTCGCTAGCGGGGGACCAAGAGACCCAGTACTTC.

The chain employs TRBV5-6 and TRBJ1-1; TRBD1 is a possible D gene (6 bases). V gave up 4 bases and J gave up 4 bases, with 17 bases separating them. The CDR3 has 15 amino acids. Germline values: CDR1 SGHDT, CDR2 YYEEEE. CDR3 coding DNA: TGTGCCAGCAGCATACAGGGCTTGGCGGCCACTGAAGCTTTCTTT. Its translation is CASSIQGLAATEAFF.

The J gene is TRBJ1-1, the V gene TRBV19; D perhaps matches TRBD1 (6 bases). CDR1 is LNHDA, CDR2 SQIVND, per germline (reference sequence). The germline V and J ends were trimmed by 5 bases and 7 bases, with 11 bases remaining between them. CDR3 size: 12 residues. CDR3: CASSVGQNEAFF. The CDR3 region has the DNA TGTGCCAGTAGTGTCGGACAGAATGAAGCTTTCTTT.

This clone was seen only once. The genes are TRBV6-5 and TRBJ2-5; D unclear. The CDR3 has 13 residues. Germline CDR1 reads MNHEY; CDR2 reads SVGAGI. Trimming removed 2 bases from V and 5 bases from J, with 9 bases in between. The CDR3 nucleotides are TGTGCCAGCAGTTACCGAGACGGGGAGACCCAGTACTTC. The encoded protein is CASSYRDGETQYF.